Following are 3 T cell receptor beta chains from one sample sequenced in a study of shared clonotypes between healthy human individuals. Assay: immunoSEQ multiplex PCR; the TCRdb copy retains only in-frame clones and omits some. The data contain millions of clones, 90% to 95% of them seen just once; the ten biggest clones take up 0.3% to 0.4%. Source material: naive CD4+ T cells from PBMCs. Sample subset: CD45RA+ positively selected. The receptor source for this set is a man younger than 30 in good health. Some clones in this sample may be carry-over from other donors' samples.

The V gene is TRBV10-3, the J gene TRBJ2-7; D may be TRBD1 (5 bases). Germline V gives CDR1 ENHRY, CDR2 SYGVKD. The CDR3 covers 14 residues. The ends were cut back, 4 bases at V and 5 bases at J, with 15 bases in the middle. The DNA for the CDR3 is TGTGCCATCAGTGCCCAACGGGCAGGGAACGAGCAGTACTTC. Amino acid sequence: CAISAQRAGNEQYF.

V gene TRBV6-4 combines with J gene TRBJ1-2; D ambiguous. The CDR3 length is 14 residues. Germline-derived CDR1 and CDR2 are MRHNA and SNTAGT. Trimming removed 4 bases from V and 8 bases from J, with 17 bases in between. Here the CDR3 DNA reads TGTGCCAGCAGTGTGTCTCACACAAGCCTGGGCTACACCTTC. Its protein is CASSVSHTSLGYTF.

The count of this clone is one. The chain links TRBV6-5 to TRBJ1-4; D is uncertain. CDR1 and CDR2 (germline): MNHEY, SVGAGI. Trimming shortened V by 5 bases and J by 3 bases, and 10 bases separated the two germline ends. The CDR3 totals 14 residues. The CDR3 DNA is TGTGCCAGCAGTCACAGCATTTCTAATGAAAAACTGTTTTTT. It yields the protein CASSHSISNEKLFF.